This record covers a single T cell receptor (beta chain). This clonotype occurred many times. Its antigen is unknown. One base away there is no much larger clone; base qualities are not given. The entry originates in a study of T-cell reconstitution after alpha-beta-depleted transplantation in children (dated by TCRdb to 2016 to 2017). Background on the whole study: T-cell immune reconstitution after TCRalphabeta/CD19-depleted allogeneic hematopoietic cell transplantation in children was quantitatively tracked in the study by means of TCR repertoire profiling.

From the germline V gene, CDR1 is SQVTM and CDR2 is ANQGSEA. The CDR3 covers 11 residues, taking in both the cysteine and the phenylalanine. CDR3 DNA only is kept here, 33 bases in frame from base 1. V is cut by 6 bases and J by 0 bases, and the space between the germline ends is 5 bases. Broad study findings and their caveats: The high TCRbeta diversity at day 60 in some patients was ascribed to recipient T cells and intrathymic progenitors that had survived conditioning. Over subsequent months, a decline in hyperexpanded clone frequencies was noted, and after one year, T-cell counts and TCRbeta diversity were mostly ascribed to newly produced T cells. Apparently early alphabetaT-cell count recovery about two months after transplant reportedly relied on only several hundred rapidly expanded clones derived from non-depleted graft cells.

Library preparation used PCR. Instrument used: Illumina HiSeq 2500. Molecular barcoding was employed in the preparation of TCR libraries, with unique molecular identifiers being used to normalize TCRbeta repertoire quantification. TCRdb reprocessing: public reads trimmed at Q25 with fastp, clones called with MiXCR, in-frame beta chains kept. For every CDR3 protein sequence, its rows merge into one entry that carries the most common genes and DNA. Present in this sample are a few hundred thousand distinct CDR3 sequences, approximately 41% of which were seen just once. In total, the top ten clones hold roughly a quarter of the sample. This specimen's treatment or condition label, per the study, means: allogeneic hematopoietic cell transplantation with graft depleted of TCRalphabeta T cells and CD19 B cells. The children who served as transplant recipients had been given grafts of TCRalphabeta/CD19-depleted allogeneic hematopoietic cells.

The source was PBMCs, collected before TCRalphabeta/CD19-depleted stem cell transplant. The sequence is built from TRBV29-1 and TRBJ1-1; there is no confident call for the D gene. This sequence was found in a girl aged 2-9 years with aplastic anemia, due to receive a stem cell transplant. Here is the DNA: TGCAGCGTACATCTGAACACTGAAGCTTTCTTT. Its product reads: CSVHLNTEAFF. With all but the CDR3 taken from the reference TRBV29-1 and TRBJ1-1 genes, the full variable domain is: SAVISQKPSRDICQRGTSLTIQCQVDSQVTMMFWYRQQPGQSLTLIATANQGSEATYESGFVIDKFPISRPNLTFSTLTVSNMSPEDSSIYLCSVHLNTEAFFGQGTRLTVV.